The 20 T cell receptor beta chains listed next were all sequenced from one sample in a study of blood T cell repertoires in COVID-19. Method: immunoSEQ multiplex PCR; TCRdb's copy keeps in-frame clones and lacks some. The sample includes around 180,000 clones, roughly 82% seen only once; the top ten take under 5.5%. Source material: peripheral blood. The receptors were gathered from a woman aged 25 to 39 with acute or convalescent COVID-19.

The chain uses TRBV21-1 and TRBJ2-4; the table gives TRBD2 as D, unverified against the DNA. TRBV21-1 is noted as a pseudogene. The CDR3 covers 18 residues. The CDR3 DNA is TGTGCCAGCAGCAAACCTAAGCGGGGGGGATTAGCCAAAAACATTCAGTACTTC. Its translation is CASSKPKRGGLAKNIQYF.

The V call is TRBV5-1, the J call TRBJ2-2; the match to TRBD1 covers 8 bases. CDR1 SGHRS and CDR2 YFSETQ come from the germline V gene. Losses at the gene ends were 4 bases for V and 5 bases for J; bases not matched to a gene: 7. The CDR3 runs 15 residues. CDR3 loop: CASSPRQGRTGELFF. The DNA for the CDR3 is TGCGCCAGCAGCCCCCGACAGGGGAGGACCGGGGAGCTGTTTTTT.

The CDR3 sequence is CSASLSTDTQYF. The CDR3 region has the DNA TGCAGTGCTAGTCTTAGCACAGATACGCAGTATTTT. The chain recombines TRBV20-1 with TRBJ2-3; no definite D call. The CDR3 covers 12 residues. Trimming stripped 3 bases from V and 0 bases from J, with 4 bases between. Germline lookup yields CDR1 DFQATT and CDR2 SNEGSKA (reference sequence).

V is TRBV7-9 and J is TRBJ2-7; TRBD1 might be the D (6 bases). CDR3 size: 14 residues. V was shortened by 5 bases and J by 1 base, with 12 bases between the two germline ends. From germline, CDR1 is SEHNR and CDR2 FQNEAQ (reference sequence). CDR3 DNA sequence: TGTGCCAGCAGCCTGGGGGACAAGTCCTACGAGCAGTACTTC. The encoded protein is CASSLGDKSYEQYF.

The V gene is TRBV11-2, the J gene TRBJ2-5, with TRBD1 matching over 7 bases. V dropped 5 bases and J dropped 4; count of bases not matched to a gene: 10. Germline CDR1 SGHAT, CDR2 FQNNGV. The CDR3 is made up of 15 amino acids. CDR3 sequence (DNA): TGTGCCAGCAGCAACCCTTGGGGACAGCGAGAGACCCAGTACTTC. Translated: CASSNPWGQRETQYF.

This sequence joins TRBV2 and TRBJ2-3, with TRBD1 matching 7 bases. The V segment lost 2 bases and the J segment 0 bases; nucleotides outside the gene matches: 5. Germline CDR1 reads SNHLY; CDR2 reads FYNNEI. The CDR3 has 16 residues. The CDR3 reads CASSERTGASTDTQYF. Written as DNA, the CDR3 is TGTGCCAGCAGTGAACGAACAGGGGCTAGCACAGATACGCAGTATTTT.

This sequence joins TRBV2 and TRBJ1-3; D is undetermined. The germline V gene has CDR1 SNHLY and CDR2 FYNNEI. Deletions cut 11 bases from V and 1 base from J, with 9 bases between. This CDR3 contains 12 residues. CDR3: CALVSSGNTIYF. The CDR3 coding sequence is TGTGCCCTTGTGAGTTCTGGAAACACCATATATTTT.

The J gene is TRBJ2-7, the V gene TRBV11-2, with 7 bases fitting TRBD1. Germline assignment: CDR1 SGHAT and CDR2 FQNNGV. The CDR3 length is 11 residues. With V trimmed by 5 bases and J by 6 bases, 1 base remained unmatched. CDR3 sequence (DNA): TGTGCCAGCAGCCCAGGGGGCGAGCAGTACTTC. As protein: CASSPGGEQYF.

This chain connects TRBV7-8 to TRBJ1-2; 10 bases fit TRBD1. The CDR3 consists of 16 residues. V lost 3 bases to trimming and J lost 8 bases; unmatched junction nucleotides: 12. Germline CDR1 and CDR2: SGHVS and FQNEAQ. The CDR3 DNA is TGTGCCAGCAGCTTGTATTACGAACCGGACAGGGGGGGCTACACCTTC. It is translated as CASSLYYEPDRGGYTF.

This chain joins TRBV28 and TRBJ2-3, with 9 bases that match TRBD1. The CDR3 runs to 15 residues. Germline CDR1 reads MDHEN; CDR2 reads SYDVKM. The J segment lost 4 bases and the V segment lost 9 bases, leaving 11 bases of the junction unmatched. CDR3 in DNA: TGTGCCAGAGGGTGGGGGGACAGGGTGGCAGATACGCAGTATTTT. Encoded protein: CARGWGDRVADTQYF.

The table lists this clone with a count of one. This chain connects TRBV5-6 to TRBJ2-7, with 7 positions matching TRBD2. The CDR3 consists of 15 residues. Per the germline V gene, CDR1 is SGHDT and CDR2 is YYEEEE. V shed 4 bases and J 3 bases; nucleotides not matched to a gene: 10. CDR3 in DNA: TGTGCCAGCAGCCCCCTGGGGGGGACGAGCTACGAGCAGTACTTC. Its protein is CASSPLGGTSYEQYF.

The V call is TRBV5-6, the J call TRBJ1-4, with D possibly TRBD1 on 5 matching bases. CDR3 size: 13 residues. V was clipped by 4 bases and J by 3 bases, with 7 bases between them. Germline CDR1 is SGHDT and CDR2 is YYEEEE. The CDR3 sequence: CASSQGSNEKLFF. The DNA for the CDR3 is TGTGCCAGCAGCCAGGGATCTAATGAAAAACTGTTTTTT.

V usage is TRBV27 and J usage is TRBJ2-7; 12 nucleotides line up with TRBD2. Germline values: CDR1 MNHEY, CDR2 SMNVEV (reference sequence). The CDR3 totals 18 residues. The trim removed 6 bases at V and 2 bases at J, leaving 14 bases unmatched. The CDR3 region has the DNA TGTGCCAGCAGGAAGACTAGCGGGAGAGAAACACCCACCTACGAGCAGTACTTC. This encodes CASRKTSGRETPTYEQYF.

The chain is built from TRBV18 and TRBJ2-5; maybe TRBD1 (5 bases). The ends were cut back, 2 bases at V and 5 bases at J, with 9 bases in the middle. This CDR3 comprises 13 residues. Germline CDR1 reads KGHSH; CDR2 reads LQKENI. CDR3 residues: CASSPKGRETQYF. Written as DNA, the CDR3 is TGTGCCAGCTCACCAAAGGGGCGGGAGACCCAGTACTTC.

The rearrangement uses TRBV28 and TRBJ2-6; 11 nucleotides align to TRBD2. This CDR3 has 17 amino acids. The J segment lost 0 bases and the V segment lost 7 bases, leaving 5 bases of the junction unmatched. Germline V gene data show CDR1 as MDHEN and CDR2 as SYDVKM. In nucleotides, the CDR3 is TGTGCCAGCACTAGACTAGCGGGGAACTCTGGGGCCAACGTCCTGACTTTC. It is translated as CASTRLAGNSGANVLTF.

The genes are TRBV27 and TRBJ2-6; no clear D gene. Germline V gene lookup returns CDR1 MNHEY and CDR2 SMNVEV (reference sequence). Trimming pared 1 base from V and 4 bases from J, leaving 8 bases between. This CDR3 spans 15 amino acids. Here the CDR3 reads CASSLLAVGANVLTF. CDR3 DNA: TGTGCCAGCAGTTTATTGGCAGTCGGGGCCAACGTCCTGACTTTC.

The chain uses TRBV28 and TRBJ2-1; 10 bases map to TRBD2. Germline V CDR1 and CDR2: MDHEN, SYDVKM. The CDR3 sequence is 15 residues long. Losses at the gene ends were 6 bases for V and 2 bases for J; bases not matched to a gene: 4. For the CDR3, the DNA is TGTGCCAGCAGCCCCGGGACTAGCGCCTACAATGAGCAGTTCTTC. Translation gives CASSPGTSAYNEQFF.

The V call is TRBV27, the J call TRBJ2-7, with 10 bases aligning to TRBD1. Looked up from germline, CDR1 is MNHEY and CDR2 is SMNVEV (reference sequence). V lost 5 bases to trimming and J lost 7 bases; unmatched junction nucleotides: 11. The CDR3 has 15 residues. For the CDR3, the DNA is TGTGCCAGCAGTCGAATCCGGGACAGGGGAGGGGAGCAGTACTTC. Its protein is CASSRIRDRGGEQYF.

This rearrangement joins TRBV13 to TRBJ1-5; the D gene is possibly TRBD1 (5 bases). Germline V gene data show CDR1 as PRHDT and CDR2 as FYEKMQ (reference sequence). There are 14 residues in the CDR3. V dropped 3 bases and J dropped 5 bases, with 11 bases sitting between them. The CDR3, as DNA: TGTGCCAGCAGCTTCGGTCAGGGTGATCAGCCCCAGCATTTT. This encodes CASSFGQGDQPQHF.

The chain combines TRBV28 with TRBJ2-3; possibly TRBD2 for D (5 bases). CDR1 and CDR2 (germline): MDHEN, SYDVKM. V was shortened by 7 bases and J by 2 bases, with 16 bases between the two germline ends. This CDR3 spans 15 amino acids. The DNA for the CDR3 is TGTGCCAGCACTTCCCCGGGAAGCACCACAGATACGCAGTATTTT. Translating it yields CASTSPGSTTDTQYF.